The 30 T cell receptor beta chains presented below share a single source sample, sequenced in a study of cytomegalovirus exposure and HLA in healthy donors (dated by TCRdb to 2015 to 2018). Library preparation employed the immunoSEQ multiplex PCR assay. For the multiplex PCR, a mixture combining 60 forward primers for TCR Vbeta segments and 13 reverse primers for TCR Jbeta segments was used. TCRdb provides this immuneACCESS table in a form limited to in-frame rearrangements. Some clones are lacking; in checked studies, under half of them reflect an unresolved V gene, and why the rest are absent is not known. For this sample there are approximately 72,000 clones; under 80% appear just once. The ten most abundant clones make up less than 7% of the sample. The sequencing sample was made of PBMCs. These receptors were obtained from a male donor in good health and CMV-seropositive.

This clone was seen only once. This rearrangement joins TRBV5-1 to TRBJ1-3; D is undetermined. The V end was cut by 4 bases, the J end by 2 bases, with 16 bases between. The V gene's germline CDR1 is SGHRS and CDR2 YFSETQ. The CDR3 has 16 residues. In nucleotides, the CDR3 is TGCGCCAGCAGCCCGGACGGGAGCCGGGCTGGAAACACCATATATTTT. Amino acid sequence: CASSPDGSRAGNTIYF.

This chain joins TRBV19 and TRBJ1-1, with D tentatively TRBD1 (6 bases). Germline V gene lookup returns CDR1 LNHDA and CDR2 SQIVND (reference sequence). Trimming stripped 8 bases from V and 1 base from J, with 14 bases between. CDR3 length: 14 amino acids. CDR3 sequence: CASGTRGSNTEAFF. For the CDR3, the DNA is TGTGCCAGTGGTACCAGGGGCTCGAACACTGAAGCTTTCTTT.

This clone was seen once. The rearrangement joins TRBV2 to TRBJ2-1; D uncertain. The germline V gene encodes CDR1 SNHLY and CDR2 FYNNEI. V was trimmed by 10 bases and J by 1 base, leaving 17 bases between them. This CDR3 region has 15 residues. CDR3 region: CAKGVASSSYNEQFF. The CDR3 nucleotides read TGTGCCAAAGGCGTAGCCTCCTCTTCCTACAATGAGCAGTTCTTC.

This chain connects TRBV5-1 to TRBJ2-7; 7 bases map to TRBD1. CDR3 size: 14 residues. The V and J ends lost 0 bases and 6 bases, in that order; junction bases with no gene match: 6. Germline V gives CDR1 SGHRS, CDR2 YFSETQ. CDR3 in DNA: TGCGCCAGCAGCTTGGTACAGGGGATCGGCGAGCAGTACTTC. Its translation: CASSLVQGIGEQYF.

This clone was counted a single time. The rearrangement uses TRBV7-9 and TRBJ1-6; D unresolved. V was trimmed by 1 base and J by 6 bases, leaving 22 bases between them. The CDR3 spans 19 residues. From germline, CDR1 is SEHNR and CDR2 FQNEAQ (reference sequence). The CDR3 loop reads CASSLEGLSRHTPNSPLHF. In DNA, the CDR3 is TGTGCCAGCAGCTTAGAAGGTCTAAGTCGACATACACCTAATTCACCCCTCCACTTT. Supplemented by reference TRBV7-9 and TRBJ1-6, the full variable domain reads DTGVSQNPRHKITKRGQNVTFRCDPISEHNRLYWYRQTLGQGPEFLTYFQNEAQLEKSRLLSDRFSAERPKGSFSTLEIQRTEQGDSAMYLCASSLEGLSRHTPNSPLHFGNGTRLTVT.

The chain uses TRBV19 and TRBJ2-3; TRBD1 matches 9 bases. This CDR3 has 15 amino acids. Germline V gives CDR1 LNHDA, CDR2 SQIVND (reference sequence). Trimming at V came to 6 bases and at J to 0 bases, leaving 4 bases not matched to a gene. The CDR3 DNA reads TGTGCCAGTAGCCGGACAGGGGCCAGCACAGATACGCAGTATTTT. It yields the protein CASSRTGASTDTQYF.

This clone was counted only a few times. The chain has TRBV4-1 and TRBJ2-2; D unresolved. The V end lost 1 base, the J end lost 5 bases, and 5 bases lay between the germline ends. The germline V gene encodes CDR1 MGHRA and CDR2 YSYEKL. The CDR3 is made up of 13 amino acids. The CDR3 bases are TGCGCCAGCAGCCAAGCAGTGACCGGGGAGCTGTTTTTT. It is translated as CASSQAVTGELFF.

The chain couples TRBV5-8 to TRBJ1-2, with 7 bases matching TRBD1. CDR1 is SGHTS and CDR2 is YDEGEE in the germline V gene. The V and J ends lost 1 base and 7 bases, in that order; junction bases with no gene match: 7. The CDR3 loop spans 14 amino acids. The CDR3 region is CASSLPTGPAGYTF. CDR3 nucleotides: TGTGCCAGCAGCTTGCCGACAGGGCCTGCTGGCTACACCTTC.

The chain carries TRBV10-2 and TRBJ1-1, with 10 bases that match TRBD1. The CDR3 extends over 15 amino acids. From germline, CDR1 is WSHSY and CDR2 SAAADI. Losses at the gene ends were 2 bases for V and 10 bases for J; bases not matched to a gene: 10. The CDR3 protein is CASSEIVPGQGRAFF. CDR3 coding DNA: TGCGCCAGCAGTGAGATAGTCCCGGGACAGGGGAGAGCTTTCTTT.

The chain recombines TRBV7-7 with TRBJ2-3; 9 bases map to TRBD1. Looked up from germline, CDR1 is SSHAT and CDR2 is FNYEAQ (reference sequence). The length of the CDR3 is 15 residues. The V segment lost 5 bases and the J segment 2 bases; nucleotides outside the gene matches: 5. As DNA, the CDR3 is TGTGCCAGCAGCCCTGGGGACAGGGCCACAGATACGCAGTATTTT. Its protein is CASSPGDRATDTQYF. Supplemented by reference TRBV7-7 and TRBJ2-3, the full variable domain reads GAGVSQSPRYKVTKRGQDVTLRCDPISSHATLYWYQQALGQGPEFLTYFNYEAQPDKSGLPSDRFSAERPEGSISTLTIQRTEQRDSAMYRCASSPGDRATDTQYFGPGTRLTVL.

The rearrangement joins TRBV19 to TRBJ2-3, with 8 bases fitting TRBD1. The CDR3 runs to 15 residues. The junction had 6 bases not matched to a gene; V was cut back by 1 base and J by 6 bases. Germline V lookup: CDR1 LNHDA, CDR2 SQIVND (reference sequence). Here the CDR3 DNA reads TGTGCCAGTAGTATAGGGGGGACAGGTCTGGATACGCAGTATTTT. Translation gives CASSIGGTGLDTQYF.

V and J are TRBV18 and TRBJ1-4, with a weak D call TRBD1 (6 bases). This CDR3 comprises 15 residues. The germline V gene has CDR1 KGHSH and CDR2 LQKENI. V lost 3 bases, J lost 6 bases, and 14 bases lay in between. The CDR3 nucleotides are TGTGCCAGCTCACCCAGGGGTTTTGGTGATGAAAAACTGTTTTTT. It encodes CASSPRGFGDEKLFF. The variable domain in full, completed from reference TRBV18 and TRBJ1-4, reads NAGVMQNPRHLVRRRGQEARLRCSPMKGHSHVYWYRQLPEEGLKFMVYLQKENIIDESGMPKERFSAEFPKEGPSILRIQQVVRGDSAAYFCASSPRGFGDEKLFFGSGTQLSVL.

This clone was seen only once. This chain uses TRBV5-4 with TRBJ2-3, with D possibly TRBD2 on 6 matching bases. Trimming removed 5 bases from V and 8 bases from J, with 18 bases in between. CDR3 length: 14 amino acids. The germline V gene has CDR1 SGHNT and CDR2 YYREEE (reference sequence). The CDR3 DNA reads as TGTGCCAGCAGTTTAACCGGGAGTCCGGTTACGCAGTATTTT. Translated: CASSLTGSPVTQYF. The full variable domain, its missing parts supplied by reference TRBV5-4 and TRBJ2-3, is ETGVTQSPTHLIKTRGQQVTLRCSSQSGHNTVSWYQQALGQGPQFIFQYYREEENGRGNFPPRFSGLQFPNYSSELNVNALELDDSALYLCASSLTGSPVTQYFGPGTRLTVL.

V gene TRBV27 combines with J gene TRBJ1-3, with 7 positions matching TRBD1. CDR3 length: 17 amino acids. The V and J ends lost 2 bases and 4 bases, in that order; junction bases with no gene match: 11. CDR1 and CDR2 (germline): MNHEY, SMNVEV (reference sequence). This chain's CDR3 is CASSLPPWDSVGNTIYF. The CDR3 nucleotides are TGTGCCAGCAGTTTACCCCCGTGGGACAGCGTCGGAAACACCATATATTTT.

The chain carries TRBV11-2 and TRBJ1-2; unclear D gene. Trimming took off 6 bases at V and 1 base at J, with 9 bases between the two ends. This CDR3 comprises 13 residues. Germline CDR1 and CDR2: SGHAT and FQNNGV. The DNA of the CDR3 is TGTGCCAGCAGGTCTAGTGGTAACTATGGCTACACCTTC. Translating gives CASRSSGNYGYTF.

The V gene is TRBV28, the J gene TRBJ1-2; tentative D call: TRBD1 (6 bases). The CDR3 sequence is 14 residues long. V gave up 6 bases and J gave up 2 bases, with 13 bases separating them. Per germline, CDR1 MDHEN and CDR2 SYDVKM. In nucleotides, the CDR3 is TGTGCCAGCAGAAAGGACAGTTGGAACTATGGCTACACCTTC. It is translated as CASRKDSWNYGYTF.

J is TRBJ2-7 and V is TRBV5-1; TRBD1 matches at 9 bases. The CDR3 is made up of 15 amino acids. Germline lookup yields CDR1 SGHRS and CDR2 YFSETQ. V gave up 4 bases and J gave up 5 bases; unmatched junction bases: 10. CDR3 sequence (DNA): TGCGCCAGCAGCCTATTACAGGGGGCGCAAGACGAGCAGTACTTC. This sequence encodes CASSLLQGAQDEQYF.

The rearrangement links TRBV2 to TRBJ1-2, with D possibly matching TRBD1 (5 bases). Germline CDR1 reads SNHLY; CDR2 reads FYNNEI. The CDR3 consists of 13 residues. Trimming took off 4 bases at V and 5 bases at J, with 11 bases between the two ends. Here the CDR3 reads CASSAEEGYGYTF. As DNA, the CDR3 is TGTGCCAGCAGTGCAGAGGAGGGGTATGGCTACACCTTC.

The CDR3 sequence: CASSPRRGLAEETQYF. In DNA, the CDR3 is TGTGCCAGCAGCCCCCGGCGTGGACTAGCGGAAGAGACCCAGTACTTC. The J gene is TRBJ2-5, the V gene TRBV9, with 10 bases identical to TRBD2. Per the germline V gene, CDR1 is SGDLS and CDR2 is YYNGEE. Trimming removed 4 bases from V and 3 bases from J; junction bases left unmatched: 9. This CDR3 is 16 amino acids long.

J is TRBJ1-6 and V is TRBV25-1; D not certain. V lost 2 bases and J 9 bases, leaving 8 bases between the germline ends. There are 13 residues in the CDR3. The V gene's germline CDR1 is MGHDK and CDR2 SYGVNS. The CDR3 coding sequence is TGTGCCAGCAGTGAAAAACCGAGTTCACCCCTCCACTTT. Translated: CASSEKPSSPLHF. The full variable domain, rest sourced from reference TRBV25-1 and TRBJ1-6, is EADIYQTPRYLVIGTGKKITLECSQTMGHDKMYWYQQDPGMELHLIHYSYGVNSTEKGDLSSESTVSRIRTEHFPLTLESARPSHTSQYLCASSEKPSSPLHFGNGTRLTVT.

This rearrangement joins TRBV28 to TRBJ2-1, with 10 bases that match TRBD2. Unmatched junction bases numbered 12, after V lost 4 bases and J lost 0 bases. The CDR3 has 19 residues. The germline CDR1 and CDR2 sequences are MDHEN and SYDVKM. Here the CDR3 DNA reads TGTGCCAGCAGTTCCGGATTATGGGCTAGCGGGAGCTCCTACAATGAGCAGTTCTTC. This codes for CASSSGLWASGSSYNEQFF.

The CDR3 protein is CASSIRGQGTNEQYF. The CDR3 region has the DNA TGTGCCAGTAGCATCCGAGGACAGGGAACTAACGAGCAGTACTTC. The chain joins TRBV19 to TRBJ2-7; 8 bases are a match to TRBD1. Per germline, CDR1 LNHDA and CDR2 SQIVND (reference sequence). This CDR3 is built from 15 residues. Trimming cost V 6 bases and J 5 bases; bases outside gene matches: 12.

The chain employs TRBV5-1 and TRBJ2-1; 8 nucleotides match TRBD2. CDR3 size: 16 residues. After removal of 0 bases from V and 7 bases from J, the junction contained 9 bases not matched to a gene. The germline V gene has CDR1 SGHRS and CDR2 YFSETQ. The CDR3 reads CASSLASPSGRNEQFF. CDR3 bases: TGCGCCAGCAGCTTGGCCAGCCCTAGCGGGCGGAATGAGCAGTTCTTC.

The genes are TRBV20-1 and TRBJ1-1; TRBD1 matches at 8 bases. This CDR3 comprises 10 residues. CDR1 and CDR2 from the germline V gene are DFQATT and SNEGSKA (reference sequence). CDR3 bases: TGCGGGCGGACAGGGCATGAAGCTTTCTTT. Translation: CGRTGHEAFF.

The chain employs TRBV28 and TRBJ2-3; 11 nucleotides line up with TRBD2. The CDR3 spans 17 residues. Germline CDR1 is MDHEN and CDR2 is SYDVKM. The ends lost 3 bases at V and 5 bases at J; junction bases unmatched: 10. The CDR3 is CASSFLTSGRGGDTQYF. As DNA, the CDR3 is TGTGCCAGCAGTTTTTTAACTAGCGGGAGAGGTGGAGATACGCAGTATTTT.

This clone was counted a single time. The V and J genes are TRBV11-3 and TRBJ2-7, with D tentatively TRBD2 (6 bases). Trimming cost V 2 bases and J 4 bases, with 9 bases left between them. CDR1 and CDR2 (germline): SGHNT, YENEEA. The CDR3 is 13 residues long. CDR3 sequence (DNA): TGTGCCAGCAGCTTATTGCGGGAATACGAGCAGTACTTC. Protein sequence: CASSLLREYEQYF.

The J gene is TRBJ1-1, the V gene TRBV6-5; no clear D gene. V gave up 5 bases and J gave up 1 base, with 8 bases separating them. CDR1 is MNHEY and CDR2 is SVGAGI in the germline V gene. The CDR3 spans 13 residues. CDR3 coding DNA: TGTGCCAGCAGTCCCCCGTGGAACACTGAAGCTTTCTTT. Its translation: CASSPPWNTEAFF.

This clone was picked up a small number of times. The CDR3 spells CASSLSARGRQPQHF. In DNA, the CDR3 is TGTGCCAGCAGTTTATCCGCCCGGGGGAGGCAGCCCCAGCATTTT. V and J are TRBV28 and TRBJ1-5, with D perhaps TRBD1 (5 bases). The germline CDR1 and CDR2 sequences are MDHEN and SYDVKM. The CDR3 length is 15 residues. The V and J ends lost 1 base and 7 bases respectively, with 14 bases between them.

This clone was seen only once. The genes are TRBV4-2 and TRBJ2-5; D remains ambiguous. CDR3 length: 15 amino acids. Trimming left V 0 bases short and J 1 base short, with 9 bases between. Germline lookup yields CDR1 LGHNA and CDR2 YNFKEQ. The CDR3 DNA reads TGTGCCAGCAGCCAAGAGGTACAACGCCAAGAGACCCAGTACTTC. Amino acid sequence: CASSQEVQRQETQYF.

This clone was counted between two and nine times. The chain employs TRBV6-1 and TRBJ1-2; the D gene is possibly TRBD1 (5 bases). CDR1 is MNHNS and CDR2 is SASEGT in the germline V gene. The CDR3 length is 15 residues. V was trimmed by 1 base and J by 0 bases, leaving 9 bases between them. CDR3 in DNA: TGTGCCAGCAGTGAAGATCTAGGGGCTAACTATGGCTACACCTTC. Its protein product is CASSEDLGANYGYTF.